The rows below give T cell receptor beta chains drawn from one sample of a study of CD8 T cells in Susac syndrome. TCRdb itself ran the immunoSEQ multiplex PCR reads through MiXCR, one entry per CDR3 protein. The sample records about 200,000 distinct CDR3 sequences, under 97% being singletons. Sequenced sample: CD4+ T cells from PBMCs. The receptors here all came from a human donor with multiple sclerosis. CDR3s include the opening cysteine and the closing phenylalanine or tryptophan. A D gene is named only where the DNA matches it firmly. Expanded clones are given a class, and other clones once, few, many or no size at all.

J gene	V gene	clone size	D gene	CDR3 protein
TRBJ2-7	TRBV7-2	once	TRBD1	CASSARDRGYEQYF
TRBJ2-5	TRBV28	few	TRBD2	CASSFRGGQETQYF
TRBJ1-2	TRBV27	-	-	CASPLWRGYTF
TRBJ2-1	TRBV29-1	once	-	CSVQVNNEQFF
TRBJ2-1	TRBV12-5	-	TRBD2	CASGSGDPGYNEQFF
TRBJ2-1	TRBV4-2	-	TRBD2	CASSHPASGEEQFF
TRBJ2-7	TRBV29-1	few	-	CSVEGTPWGSVYEQYF
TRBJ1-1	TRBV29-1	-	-	CSVAGPRNTEAFF
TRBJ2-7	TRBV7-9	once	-	CASSLVAVGSTYEQYF
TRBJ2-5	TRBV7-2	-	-	CASSLESGTLRETQYF
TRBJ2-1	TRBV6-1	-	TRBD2	CASRPPGTSGGNEQFF
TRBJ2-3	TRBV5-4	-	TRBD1	CASSLGQGWTDTQYF
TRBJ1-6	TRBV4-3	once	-	CASSQDPRPLNSPLHF
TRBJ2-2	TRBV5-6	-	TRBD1	CASSFGQGLGELFF
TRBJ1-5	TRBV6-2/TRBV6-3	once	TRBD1	CASNNDRGYQPQHF
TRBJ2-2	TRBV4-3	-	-	CASSQDSRSAGELFF
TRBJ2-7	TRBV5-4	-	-	CASSFGGGPSYEQYF
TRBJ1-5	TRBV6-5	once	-	CASSNSNQPQHF
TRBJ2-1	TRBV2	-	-	CASSESGRDNEQFF
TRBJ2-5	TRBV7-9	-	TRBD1	CASISSGQGARETQYF
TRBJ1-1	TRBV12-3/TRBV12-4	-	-	CASGAGPNAFF
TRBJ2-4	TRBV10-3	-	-	CAISDPRQEAFIQYF
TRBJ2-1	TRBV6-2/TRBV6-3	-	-	CATGTRGVNEQFF
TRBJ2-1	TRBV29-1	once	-	CSARTESSSYNEQFF
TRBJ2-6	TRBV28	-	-	CASSLLSSGANVLTF
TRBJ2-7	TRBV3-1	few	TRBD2	CASSRTGGTYEQYF
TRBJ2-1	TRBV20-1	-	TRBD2	CSATSAGSSYNEQFF
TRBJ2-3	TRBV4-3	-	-	CASSQDSGTDTQYF
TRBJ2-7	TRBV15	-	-	CATSRGGSGTLSLYEQYF
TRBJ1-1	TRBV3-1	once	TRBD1	CASSYRDRGAFF
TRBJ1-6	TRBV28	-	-	CASSFSGDLIFNNSPLHF
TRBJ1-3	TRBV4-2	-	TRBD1	CASSQGTGGENTIYF
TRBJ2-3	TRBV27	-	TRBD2	CASSPIRLAGLSTDTQYF
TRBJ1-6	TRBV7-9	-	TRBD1	CASSYDRADNSPLHF
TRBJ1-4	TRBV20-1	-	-	CSAEDEKLFF
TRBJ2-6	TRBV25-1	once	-	CASSDPGSGANVLTF
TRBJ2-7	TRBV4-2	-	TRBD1	CASSQRGGTLGEQYF
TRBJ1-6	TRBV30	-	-	CAWSGASSYNSPLHF
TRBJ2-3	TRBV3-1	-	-	CASSLTTDTQYF
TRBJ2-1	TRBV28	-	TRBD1	CASSSDRNEQFF
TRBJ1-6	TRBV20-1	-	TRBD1	CSARAGGPNSPLHF
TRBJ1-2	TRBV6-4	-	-	CASSDSQGVGGYTF
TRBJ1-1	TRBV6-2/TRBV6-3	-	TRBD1	CASSYSSFRGAGSTEAFF